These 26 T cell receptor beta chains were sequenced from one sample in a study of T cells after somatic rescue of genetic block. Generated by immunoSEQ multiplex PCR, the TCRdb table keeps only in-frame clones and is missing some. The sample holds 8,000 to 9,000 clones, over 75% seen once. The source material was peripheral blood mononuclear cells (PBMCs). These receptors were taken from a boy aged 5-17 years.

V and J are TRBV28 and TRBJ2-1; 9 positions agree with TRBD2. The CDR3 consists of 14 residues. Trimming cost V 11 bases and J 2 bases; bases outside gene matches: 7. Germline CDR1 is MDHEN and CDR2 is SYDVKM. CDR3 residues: CAYASSGAYNEQFF. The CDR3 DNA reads TGTGCCTATGCCTCTAGCGGGGCCTACAATGAGCAGTTCTTC.

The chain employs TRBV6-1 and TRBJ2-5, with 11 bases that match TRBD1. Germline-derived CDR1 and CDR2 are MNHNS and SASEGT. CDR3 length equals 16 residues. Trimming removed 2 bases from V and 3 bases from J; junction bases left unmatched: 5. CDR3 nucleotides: TGTGCCAGCAGTGAATGGCGGGACAGGGGGAAAGAGACCCAGTACTTC. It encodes CASSEWRDRGKETQYF.

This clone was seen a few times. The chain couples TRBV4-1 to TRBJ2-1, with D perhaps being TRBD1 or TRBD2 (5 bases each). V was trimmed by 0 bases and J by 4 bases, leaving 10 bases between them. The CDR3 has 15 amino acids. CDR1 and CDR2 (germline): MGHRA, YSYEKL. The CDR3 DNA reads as TGCGCCAGCAGCCAAGAATGGGACGGATACAATGAGCAGTTCTTC. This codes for CASSQEWDGYNEQFF.

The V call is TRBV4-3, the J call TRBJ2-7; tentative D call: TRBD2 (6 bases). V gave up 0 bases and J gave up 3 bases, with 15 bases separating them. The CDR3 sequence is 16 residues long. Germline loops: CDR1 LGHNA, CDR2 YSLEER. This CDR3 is CASSQDWGVRYYEQYF. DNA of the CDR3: TGCGCCAGCAGCCAAGACTGGGGGGTGAGATACTACGAGCAGTACTTC.

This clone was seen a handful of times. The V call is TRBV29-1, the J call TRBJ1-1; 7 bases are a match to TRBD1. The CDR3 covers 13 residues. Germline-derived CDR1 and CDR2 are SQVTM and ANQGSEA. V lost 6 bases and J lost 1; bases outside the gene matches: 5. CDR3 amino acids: CSVRDSKNTEAFF. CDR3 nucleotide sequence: TGCAGCGTGAGGGACAGCAAGAACACTGAAGCTTTCTTT.

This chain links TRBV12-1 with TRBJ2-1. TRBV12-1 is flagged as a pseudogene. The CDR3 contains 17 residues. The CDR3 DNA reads TGTGCCAGCAGCTTTCTCCCTGGGACCAACCCGTACAATGAGCAGTTCTTC. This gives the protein CASSFLPGTNPYNEQFF.

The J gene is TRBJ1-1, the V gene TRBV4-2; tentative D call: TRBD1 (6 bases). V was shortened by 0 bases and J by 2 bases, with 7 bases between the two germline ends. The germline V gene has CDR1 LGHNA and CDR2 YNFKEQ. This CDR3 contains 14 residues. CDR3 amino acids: CASSQDRGNTEAFF. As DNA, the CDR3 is TGTGCCAGCAGCCAAGACAGGGGAAACACTGAAGCTTTCTTT.

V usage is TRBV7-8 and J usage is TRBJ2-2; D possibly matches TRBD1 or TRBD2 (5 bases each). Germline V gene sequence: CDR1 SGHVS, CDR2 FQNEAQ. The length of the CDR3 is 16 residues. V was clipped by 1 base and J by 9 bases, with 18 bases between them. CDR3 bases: TGTGCCAGCAGCTTAGATCTGGCTCGGGGCGCCCGGGAGCTGTTTTTT. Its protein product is CASSLDLARGARELFF.

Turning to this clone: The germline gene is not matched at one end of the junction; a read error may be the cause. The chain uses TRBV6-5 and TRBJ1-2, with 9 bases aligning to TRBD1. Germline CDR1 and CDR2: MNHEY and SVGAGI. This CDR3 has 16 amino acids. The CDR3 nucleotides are TGTGCCAGCAGTTACTCGGGACAGGGAGGAGGCTATGGCCACACCTTC. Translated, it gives CASSYSGQGGGYGHTF.

CDR3 in amino acids: CASSAGQGVIPLHF. In DNA form, the CDR3 reads TGTGCCAGTAGTGCGGGACAGGGGGTAATCCCCCTCCACTTT. The chain has TRBV19 and TRBJ1-6; 11 bases are shared with TRBD1. The V segment lost 5 bases and the J segment 13 bases; nucleotides outside the gene matches: 7. Germline V gene sequence: CDR1 LNHDA, CDR2 SQIVND (reference sequence). The CDR3 extends over 14 amino acids.

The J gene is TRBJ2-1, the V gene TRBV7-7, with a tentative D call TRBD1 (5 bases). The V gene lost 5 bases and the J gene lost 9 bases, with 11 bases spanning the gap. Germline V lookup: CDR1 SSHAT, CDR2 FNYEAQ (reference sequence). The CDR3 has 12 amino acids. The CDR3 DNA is TGTGCCAGCAGCCACGGACACTCTGAGCAGTTCTTC. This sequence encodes CASSHGHSEQFF. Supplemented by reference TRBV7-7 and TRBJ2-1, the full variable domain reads GAGVSQSPRYKVTKRGQDVTLRCDPISSHATLYWYQQALGQGPEFLTYFNYEAQPDKSGLPSDRFSAERPEGSISTLTIQRTEQRDSAMYRCASSHGHSEQFFGPGTRLTVL.

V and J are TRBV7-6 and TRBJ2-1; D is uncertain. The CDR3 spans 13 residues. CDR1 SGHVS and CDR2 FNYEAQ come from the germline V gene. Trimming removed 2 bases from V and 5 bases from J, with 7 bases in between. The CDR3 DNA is TGTGCCAGCAGCTTAACACCCAACAATGAGCAGTTCTTC. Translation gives CASSLTPNNEQFF.

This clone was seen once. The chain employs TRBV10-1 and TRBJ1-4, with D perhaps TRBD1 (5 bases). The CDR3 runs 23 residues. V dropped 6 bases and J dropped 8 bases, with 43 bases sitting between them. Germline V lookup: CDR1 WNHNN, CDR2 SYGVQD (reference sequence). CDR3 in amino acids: CASSQILGRPFIPIPGRLEKLFF. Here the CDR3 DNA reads TGCGCCAGCAGCCAAATCCTGGGGCGGCCCTTCATACCGATACCGGGACGGTTAGAAAAACTGTTTTTT.

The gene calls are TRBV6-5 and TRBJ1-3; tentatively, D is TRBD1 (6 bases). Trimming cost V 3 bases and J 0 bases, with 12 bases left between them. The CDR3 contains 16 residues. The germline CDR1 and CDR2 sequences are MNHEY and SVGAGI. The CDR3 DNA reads TGTGCCAGCAGTTATGGGGGACATTCCTCTGGAAACACCATATATTTT. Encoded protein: CASSYGGHSSGNTIYF.

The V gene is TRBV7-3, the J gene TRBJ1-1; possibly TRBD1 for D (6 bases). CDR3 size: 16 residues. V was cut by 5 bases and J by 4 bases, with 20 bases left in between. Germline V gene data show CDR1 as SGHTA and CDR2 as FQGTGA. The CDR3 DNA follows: TGTGCCAGCAGCCCCCCATACAGGGTTCCGTCCACTGAAGCTTTCTTT. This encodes CASSPPYRVPSTEAFF.

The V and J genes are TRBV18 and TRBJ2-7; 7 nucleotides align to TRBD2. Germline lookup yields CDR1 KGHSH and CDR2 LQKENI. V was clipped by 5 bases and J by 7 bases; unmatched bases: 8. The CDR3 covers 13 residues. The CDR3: CASSGGGPLEQYF. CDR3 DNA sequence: TGTGCCAGCTCAGGGGGAGGGCCTCTTGAGCAGTACTTC.

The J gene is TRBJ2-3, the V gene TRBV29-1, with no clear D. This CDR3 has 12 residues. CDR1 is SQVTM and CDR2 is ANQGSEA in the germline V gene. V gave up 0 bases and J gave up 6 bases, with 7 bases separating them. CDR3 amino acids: CSVEESRDTQYF. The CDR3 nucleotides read TGCAGCGTTGAAGAATCACGGGATACGCAGTATTTT.

CDR3 protein: CASSLRWGRGTEAFF. CDR3 sequence (DNA): TGTGCCAGCAGCTTGAGGTGGGGACGCGGCACTGAAGCTTTCTTT. This rearrangement joins TRBV5-4 to TRBJ1-1, with D tentatively TRBD1 (5 bases). The CDR3 contains 15 residues. From germline, CDR1 is SGHNT and CDR2 YYREEE (reference sequence). V shed 1 base and J shed 4 bases, with 14 bases lying between them.

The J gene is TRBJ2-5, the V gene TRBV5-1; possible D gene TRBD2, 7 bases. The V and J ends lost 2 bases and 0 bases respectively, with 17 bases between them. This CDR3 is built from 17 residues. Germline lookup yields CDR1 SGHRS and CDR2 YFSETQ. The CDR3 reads CASSFGGPLQYQETQYF. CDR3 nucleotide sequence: TGCGCCAGCAGCTTCGGGGGGCCCCTTCAGTACCAAGAGACCCAGTACTTC.

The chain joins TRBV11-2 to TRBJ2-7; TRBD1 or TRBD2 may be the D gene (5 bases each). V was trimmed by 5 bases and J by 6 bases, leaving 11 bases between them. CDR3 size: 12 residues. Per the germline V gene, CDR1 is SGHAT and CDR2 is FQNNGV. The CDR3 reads CASSQGLAEQYF. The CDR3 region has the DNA TGTGCCAGCAGCCAGGGCCTAGCCGAGCAGTACTTC.

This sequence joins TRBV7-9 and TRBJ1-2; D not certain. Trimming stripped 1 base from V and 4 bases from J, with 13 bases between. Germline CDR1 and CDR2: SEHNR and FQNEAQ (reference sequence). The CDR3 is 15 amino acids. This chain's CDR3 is CASSLVLGGGYGYTF. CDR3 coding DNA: TGTGCCAGCAGCTTAGTTCTGGGAGGTGGCTATGGCTACACCTTC.

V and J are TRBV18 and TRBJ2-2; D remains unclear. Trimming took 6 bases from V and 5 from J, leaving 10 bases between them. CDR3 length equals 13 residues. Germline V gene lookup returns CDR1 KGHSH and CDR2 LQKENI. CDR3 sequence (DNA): TGTGCCAGCTCTTTCGCCCGGACCGGGGAGCTGTTTTTT. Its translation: CASSFARTGELFF.

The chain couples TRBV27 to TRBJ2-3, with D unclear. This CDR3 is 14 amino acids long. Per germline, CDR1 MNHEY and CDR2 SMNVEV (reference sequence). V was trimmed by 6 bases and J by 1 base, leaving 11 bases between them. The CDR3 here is CASRELVGTDTQYF. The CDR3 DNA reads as TGTGCCAGCAGGGAATTGGTGGGCACAGATACGCAGTATTTT.

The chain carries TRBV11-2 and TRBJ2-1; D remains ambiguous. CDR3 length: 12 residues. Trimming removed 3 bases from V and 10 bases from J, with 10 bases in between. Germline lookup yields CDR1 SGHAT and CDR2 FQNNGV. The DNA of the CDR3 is TGTGCCAGCAGCTTCACCAGACGGGAGCAGTTCTTC. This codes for CASSFTRREQFF.

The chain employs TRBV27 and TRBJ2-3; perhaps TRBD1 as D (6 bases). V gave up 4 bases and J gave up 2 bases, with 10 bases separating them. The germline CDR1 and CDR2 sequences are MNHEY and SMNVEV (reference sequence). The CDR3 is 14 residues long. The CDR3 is CASSYRAFTDTQYF. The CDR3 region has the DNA TGTGCCAGCAGTTACAGGGCCTTCACAGATACGCAGTATTTT.

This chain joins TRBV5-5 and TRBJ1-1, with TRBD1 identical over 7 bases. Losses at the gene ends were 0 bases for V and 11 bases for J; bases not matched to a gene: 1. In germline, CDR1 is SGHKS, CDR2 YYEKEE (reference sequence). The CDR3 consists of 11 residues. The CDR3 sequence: CASSLARGAFF. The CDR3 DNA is TGTGCCAGCAGCTTGGCCAGGGGGGCTTTCTTT. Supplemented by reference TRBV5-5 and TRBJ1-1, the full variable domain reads DAGVTQSPTHLIKTRGQQVTLRCSPISGHKSVSWYQQVLGQGPQFIFQYYEKEERGRGNFPDRFSARQFPNYSSELNVNALLLGDSALYLCASSLARGAFFGQGTRLTVV.